This TCR beta chain was identified in a study of Graves' ophthalmopathy and Graves' hyperthyroidism (dated by TCRdb to 2017 to 2018). Describing the broader study: Peripheral blood samples were taken at the time of initial diagnosis, before any treatment was given. To explore V-J signatures that distinguish ophthalmopathy from hyperthyroidism, a discovery set of around 100 patients was enrolled, made up of 40 to 45 with ophthalmopathy and fewer than 60 with stable hyperthyroidism. In total, 135 blood samples were TCR-sequenced: some 43 ophthalmopathy, some 72 hyperthyroidism and roughly 17 hyperthyroidism-to-ophthalmopathy patients. Once sampling was done, hyperthyroidism patients were given methimazole at a starting dose of 30 mg daily, while ophthalmopathy patients were given high-dose intravenous methylprednisolone. The roughly 90 discovery patients were divided at random into training and test sets in a 7:3 ratio. An independent validation cohort was composed of roughly 19 hyperthyroidism patients and 17 patients who later progressed from hyperthyroidism to ophthalmopathy. TCR beta repertoire signatures were used to distinguish Graves' ophthalmopathy from Graves' hyperthyroidism and to predict progression to ophthalmopathy. In roughly 6 hyperthyroidism patients, the T-cell repertoires found in thyroid tissue were compared with those found in blood.

Including cysteine and phenylalanine, the CDR3 has 14 amino acids. The sequence is cut down to CDR3 DNA, 42 bases in frame from base 1. In the germline V gene, CDR1 corresponds to ENHRY and CDR2 to SYGVKD. At the junction V is shortened by 6 bases and J by 4 bases, with 15 bases in between. Points the paper makes about the study in general: In cross-validation, the 13-signature model distinguished ophthalmopathy from stable hyperthyroidism with approximately 90% sensitivity and about 84% specificity, and in the test set the corresponding values were around 78% and 73%. Most expanded thyroid clonotypes with frequency above 0.001 were also detected in blood, suggesting blood repertoires may reflect the thyroid immune response. In validation, the model predicted ophthalmopathy progression with about 71% sensitivity and approximately 78% specificity; some twelve predicted patients were CT-confirmed with GO in a median of about 6.2 months. Sample size was not predetermined statistically, and investigators were not blinded to group allocation.

The table lists this clonotype with many counts. This receptor's antigen is unknown. The sample holds no much larger clone one base away, and base qualities are not on file. TCR beta CDR3 regions were amplified from RNA transcripts for repertoire sequencing. HTBI primers and the Qiagen OneStep RT-PCR kit were used in a first-round RT-PCR, which was followed by a second-round multiplex PCR, size selection and purification. Libraries were sequenced paired-end with 100 bp reads on an Illumina HiSeq2000. The paper's data handling went like this. SOAPnuke was used for read processing, and reads with adapters, uncalled bases, a mean Phred below 15, or no exact constant-primer or identifier match were discarded. COPE v1.2.5 was used to merge high-quality paired reads. Each unique nucleotide sequence was treated as a clonotype, and MiTCR v1.1 was used to align the clonotypes to the IMGT TRB V, D and J references. The analysis was limited to V-J combinations with a frequency above 0.0001, which together covered 98% to 99.2% of repertoires. For each V-J combination, a TCR clonal expansion and chaos score was defined as F50 clonal expansion divided by the chaos observed in the TCRdist matrix. Welch's t-statistics and random forest were used to narrow the features down to about twelve V-J combinations, which were then fed into a naive Bayes classifier. Thyroid-blood repertoire similarity was quantified with the Morisita-Horn index. TCRdb reprocessing: public reads trimmed at Q25 with fastp, clones called with MiXCR, in-frame beta chains kept. Each entry is one CDR3 protein sequence, shown with its most common DNA and genes. The authors' filters were not applied to this entry. This sample gives fewer than 400,000 distinct CDR3 sequences in total; about 16% of them show up just once. The ten largest clones represent roughly 1.6% of the sample.

Patients with ophthalmopathy had moderately to severely active disease, with a Clinical Activity Score of 3 or more, a NOSPECS grade of 4 or more, and a disease duration of less than 3 months. Patients with other autoimmune diseases, uncontrolled infections, pregnancy or lactation were excluded from the study. Diagnosis relied on clinical symptoms, serum thyroxine, TRAb, thyroid ultrasound and orbital computed tomography. Using Ficoll-Paque density gradient centrifugation, PBMCs were isolated from less than 11 ml of fresh peripheral blood. Total RNA was extracted with Trizol reagent and quality-checked on an Agilent 2100 Bioanalyzer.

The specimen sequenced was peripheral blood. The clonotype was recovered from a woman aged 18-29 years with Graves' ophthalmopathy. Donor details come from another sample of the same person, matched by shared clones. The sequence is built from TRBV10-3 and TRBJ2-5; the D region possibly corresponds to TRBD1 (6 bases align). The nucleotide sequence reads TGTGCCATCAGCCAAAACAGGGAAGGAGAGACCCAGTACTTC. It is translated as CAISQNREGETQYF.